These T cell receptor beta chains were read from a single sample in a study of a mutant IDH1 vaccine in newly diagnosed glioma. The protocol was immunoSEQ multiplex PCR, while the TCRdb copy is restricted to in-frame clones and leaves out a portion. Counted here are over 30,000 clones, roughly 89% occurring once; the ten biggest clones make up more than 10%. No cognate antigen is known for these TCRs. This sample comprised PBMCs, obtained from a glioma patient whose treatment included an IDH1 peptide vaccine. These receptors were taken from a woman in her thirties with glioma. Both conserved end residues are part of each CDR3. Fields, in order: D gene, clone size, V gene, J gene, CDR3 DNA, CDR3 protein. The D gene is left open where the match is weak. The size entry is marked missing in some rows and otherwise reads once, few, many or a size class.

d_gene: TRBD2; abundance: NA; v_gene: TRBV30; j_gene: TRBJ2-7; CDR3nt: TGTGCCTGGGCGACTAGCGGGAGCACCTACGAGCAGTACTTC; CDR3aa: CAWATSGSTYEQYF
d_gene: NA; abundance: NA; v_gene: TRBV9; j_gene: TRBJ1-2; CDR3nt: TGTGCCAGCAGCGTAGAGGAAGACCTGCCAACTAACTATGGCTACACCTTC; CDR3aa: CASSVEEDLPTNYGYTF
d_gene: NA; abundance: NA; v_gene: TRBV29-1; j_gene: TRBJ2-1; CDR3nt: TGCAGCGTTGAATACGGCATTATGGGGGATGAGCAGTTCTTC; CDR3aa: CSVEYGIMGDEQFF
d_gene: TRBD1; abundance: NA; v_gene: TRBV10-3; j_gene: TRBJ1-1; CDR3nt: TGTGCCATCAAGCCGGGACAGATGAACACTGAAGCTTTCTTT; CDR3aa: CAIKPGQMNTEAFF
d_gene: NA; abundance: NA; v_gene: TRBV6-4; j_gene: TRBJ1-1; CDR3nt: TGTGCCAGCAGTGACGGGCAGGGAGGGTCCGAAGCTTTCTTT; CDR3aa: CASSDGQGGSEAFF
d_gene: TRBD2; abundance: NA; v_gene: TRBV5-1; j_gene: TRBJ2-1; CDR3nt: TGCGCCAGCAGCCGGACTAGCGGGGGAATAAATGAGCAGTTCTTC; CDR3aa: CASSRTSGGINEQFF
d_gene: TRBD1; abundance: NA; v_gene: TRBV25-1; j_gene: TRBJ2-7; CDR3nt: TGTGCCAGCAGTCTCGGGACAGCCACACGGCAGTACTTC; CDR3aa: CASSLGTATRQYF
d_gene: NA; abundance: few; v_gene: TRBV4-1; j_gene: TRBJ1-1; CDR3nt: TGCGCCAGCAGCCAAGGGAGGGGGACTGAAGCTTTCTTT; CDR3aa: CASSQGRGTEAFF
d_gene: NA; abundance: medium-sized; v_gene: TRBV4-3; j_gene: TRBJ1-3; CDR3nt: TGCGCCAGCAGCCGATGGCAGAGCTCTGGAAACACCATATATTTT; CDR3aa: CASSRWQSSGNTIYF
d_gene: NA; abundance: once; v_gene: TRBV5-1; j_gene: TRBJ2-1; CDR3nt: TGCGCCAGCAGCTTATGGTCAACGGGGGATGAGCAGTTCTTC; CDR3aa: CASSLWSTGDEQFF
d_gene: TRBD1; abundance: NA; v_gene: TRBV2; j_gene: TRBJ2-3; CDR3nt: TGTGCCAGCAGGGAGACAGGGAGCACAGATACGCAGTATTTT; CDR3aa: CASRETGSTDTQYF
d_gene: TRBD1; abundance: NA; v_gene: TRBV29-1; j_gene: TRBJ1-2; CDR3nt: TGCAGCGTTGAGGACGGGACAGCTTTCAACTATGGCTACACCTTC; CDR3aa: CSVEDGTAFNYGYTF
d_gene: NA; abundance: NA; v_gene: TRBV7-2; j_gene: TRBJ2-7; CDR3nt: TGTGCCAGCAGCCAGGGTCCCAGCTACGAGCAGTACTTC; CDR3aa: CASSQGPSYEQYF
d_gene: TRBD1; abundance: NA; v_gene: TRBV6-1; j_gene: TRBJ1-1; CDR3nt: TGTGCCAGCAGTCCTCGACAGGGACGGGGCACTGAAGCTTTCTTT; CDR3aa: CASSPRQGRGTEAFF
d_gene: NA; abundance: NA; v_gene: TRBV7-8; j_gene: TRBJ1-1; CDR3nt: TGTGCCAGCAGCGTGATGACGGGGATGGGGACTGAAGCTTTCTTT; CDR3aa: CASSVMTGMGTEAFF
d_gene: TRBD1; abundance: NA; v_gene: TRBV12-5; j_gene: TRBJ2-5; CDR3nt: TGTGCTAGTCAGAGAGAAAACAGGGGTTTCCAAGAGACCCAGTACTTC; CDR3aa: CASQRENRGFQETQYF
d_gene: NA; abundance: NA; v_gene: TRBV5-1; j_gene: TRBJ2-2; CDR3nt: TGCGCCAGCGAGGTCCAGATGAACACCGGGGAGCTGTTTTTT; CDR3aa: CASEVQMNTGELFF
d_gene: NA; abundance: NA; v_gene: TRBV5-1; j_gene: TRBJ1-2; CDR3nt: TGCGCCAGCAGCTCTGACAGTAACTATGGCTACACCTTC; CDR3aa: CASSSDSNYGYTF
d_gene: NA; abundance: NA; v_gene: TRBV6-1; j_gene: TRBJ2-7; CDR3nt: TGTGCCAGCAGTGTGGGCACTTTCTACGAGCAGTACTTC; CDR3aa: CASSVGTFYEQYF
d_gene: NA; abundance: NA; v_gene: TRBV2; j_gene: TRBJ1-1; CDR3nt: TGTGCCAGCAGTGAACGTGGAATTGAAGCTTTCTTT; CDR3aa: CASSERGIEAFF
d_gene: NA; abundance: NA; v_gene: TRBV7-2; j_gene: TRBJ1-5; CDR3nt: TGTGCCAGCAGCCGACGACAGGCTGGGAGCAATCAGCCCCAGCATTTT; CDR3aa: CASSRRQAGSNQPQHF
d_gene: TRBD1; abundance: NA; v_gene: TRBV12-5; j_gene: TRBJ2-5; CDR3nt: TGTGCTAGTGGTTTTGGGACAGGAGAAGAGACCCAGTACTTC; CDR3aa: CASGFGTGEETQYF
d_gene: NA; abundance: NA; v_gene: TRBV19; j_gene: TRBJ1-4; CDR3nt: TGTGCCAGTAGTACGGGGAGTGAAAAACTGTTTTTT; CDR3aa: CASSTGSEKLFF
d_gene: TRBD1; abundance: NA; v_gene: TRBV2; j_gene: TRBJ1-6; CDR3nt: TGTGCCATCCAAGGGGGCGCAGGGGGCCGAAAGGGTAATTCACCCCTCCACTTT; CDR3aa: CAIQGGAGGRKGNSPLHF
d_gene: NA; abundance: NA; v_gene: TRBV5-1; j_gene: TRBJ2-7; CDR3nt: TGCGCCAGCAACCGGGAGGGGACAGCTTCCGTCTTGGCCTACGAGCAGTACTTC; CDR3aa: CASNREGTASVLAYEQYF
d_gene: NA; abundance: once; v_gene: TRBV5-4; j_gene: TRBJ2-7; CDR3nt: TGTGCCAGCAGCTTTCTAGGCGCGCAGTACTTC; CDR3aa: CASSFLGAQYF
d_gene: NA; abundance: NA; v_gene: TRBV4-3; j_gene: TRBJ2-7; CDR3nt: TGCGCCAGCAGCCAAGCATGGGACATCTACTACGAGCAGTACTTC; CDR3aa: CASSQAWDIYYEQYF
d_gene: TRBD1; abundance: NA; v_gene: TRBV30; j_gene: TRBJ1-1; CDR3nt: TGTGCCTGGAGTGAGGGACAGAAAGCTTTCTTT; CDR3aa: CAWSEGQKAFF
d_gene: NA; abundance: NA; v_gene: TRBV6-5; j_gene: TRBJ1-1; CDR3nt: TGTGCCAGCAGTTACTCGGAGGGGAACACTGAAGCTTTCTTT; CDR3aa: CASSYSEGNTEAFF
d_gene: NA; abundance: NA; v_gene: TRBV27; j_gene: TRBJ2-5; CDR3nt: TGTGCCAGCAGTCCGAGCGGTGGGGAGACCCAGTACTTC; CDR3aa: CASSPSGGETQYF
d_gene: TRBD2; abundance: NA; v_gene: TRBV5-1; j_gene: TRBJ2-7; CDR3nt: TGCGCCAGCAGCCGCAGGAGCGGGGGGGCCGCGTACGAGCAGTACTTC; CDR3aa: CASSRRSGGAAYEQYF
d_gene: NA; abundance: NA; v_gene: TRBV4-1; j_gene: TRBJ2-4; CDR3nt: TGCGCCAGCAGCCCTTCCGTGGCAGGGAACATTCAGTACTTC; CDR3aa: CASSPSVAGNIQYF
d_gene: NA; abundance: NA; v_gene: TRBV5-6; j_gene: TRBJ2-1; CDR3nt: TGTGCCAGCATCGTACCGACCGGGGAGGCTTACAATGAGCAGTTCTTC; CDR3aa: CASIVPTGEAYNEQFF
d_gene: NA; abundance: NA; v_gene: TRBV5-4; j_gene: TRBJ2-3; CDR3nt: TGTGCCAGCAGCGCTGACCTGCTTAGGGCAGATACGCAGTATTTT; CDR3aa: CASSADLLRADTQYF
d_gene: NA; abundance: NA; v_gene: TRBV19; j_gene: TRBJ1-1; CDR3nt: TGTGCCAGTAGGGAACAGGGAGGTTACACTGAAGCTTTCTTT; CDR3aa: CASREQGGYTEAFF
d_gene: TRBD1; abundance: NA; v_gene: TRBV7-2; j_gene: TRBJ1-6; CDR3nt: TGTGCCAGCAGCCTGATCGTGGGACAGGGGGTTACACCCCTCCACTTT; CDR3aa: CASSLIVGQGVTPLHF
d_gene: TRBD1; abundance: NA; v_gene: TRBV19; j_gene: TRBJ1-1; CDR3nt: TGTGCCAGTAGAATTGGGACAGCCCTGAACACTGAAGCTTTCTTT; CDR3aa: CASRIGTALNTEAFF
d_gene: NA; abundance: NA; v_gene: TRBV6-5; j_gene: TRBJ2-7; CDR3nt: TGTGCCAGCAGTCTCCAGCCGGGCAACGAGCAGTACTTC; CDR3aa: CASSLQPGNEQYF
d_gene: TRBD1; abundance: NA; v_gene: TRBV5-4; j_gene: TRBJ2-7; CDR3nt: TGTGCCAGCAGCCTCCCGGGACAGGGTTACGAGCAGTACTTC; CDR3aa: CASSLPGQGYEQYF
d_gene: TRBD2; abundance: once; v_gene: TRBV29-1; j_gene: TRBJ2-1; CDR3nt: TGCAGCGCAACCGGGACTAGCGTCTACAATGAGCAGTTCTTC; CDR3aa: CSATGTSVYNEQFF
d_gene: NA; abundance: NA; v_gene: TRBV7-8; j_gene: TRBJ2-5; CDR3nt: TGTGCCAGCAGCTTAGTCGTCGAGACCCAGTACTTC; CDR3aa: CASSLVVETQYF
d_gene: NA; abundance: once; v_gene: TRBV5-1; j_gene: TRBJ2-3; CDR3nt: TGCGCCAGCAGCTTGGCGGGGGGCCCAGATACGCAGTATTTT; CDR3aa: CASSLAGGPDTQYF
d_gene: TRBD1; abundance: NA; v_gene: TRBV19; j_gene: TRBJ2-7; CDR3nt: TGTGCCAGTAGTATTGACAGGGGAGGCGAGCAGTACTTC; CDR3aa: CASSIDRGGEQYF
d_gene: NA; abundance: NA; v_gene: TRBV5-1; j_gene: TRBJ2-2; CDR3nt: TGCGCCAGCAGCTTCGGTGGGGGAGAGATAGCCGGGGAGCTGTTTTTT; CDR3aa: CASSFGGGEIAGELFF
d_gene: NA; abundance: NA; v_gene: TRBV7-9; j_gene: TRBJ1-2; CDR3nt: TGTGCCAGCAGCTTAGCCCCGGGACAAATCTATGGCTACACCTTC; CDR3aa: CASSLAPGQIYGYTF
d_gene: NA; abundance: NA; v_gene: TRBV5-4; j_gene: TRBJ2-3; CDR3nt: TGTGCCAGCAGCTTAGGATACGGCACAGATACGCAGTATTTT; CDR3aa: CASSLGYGTDTQYF
d_gene: NA; abundance: NA; v_gene: TRBV6-1; j_gene: TRBJ1-2; CDR3nt: TGTGCCAGCAGTTTAGACAGGAACTATGGCTACACCTTC; CDR3aa: CASSLDRNYGYTF